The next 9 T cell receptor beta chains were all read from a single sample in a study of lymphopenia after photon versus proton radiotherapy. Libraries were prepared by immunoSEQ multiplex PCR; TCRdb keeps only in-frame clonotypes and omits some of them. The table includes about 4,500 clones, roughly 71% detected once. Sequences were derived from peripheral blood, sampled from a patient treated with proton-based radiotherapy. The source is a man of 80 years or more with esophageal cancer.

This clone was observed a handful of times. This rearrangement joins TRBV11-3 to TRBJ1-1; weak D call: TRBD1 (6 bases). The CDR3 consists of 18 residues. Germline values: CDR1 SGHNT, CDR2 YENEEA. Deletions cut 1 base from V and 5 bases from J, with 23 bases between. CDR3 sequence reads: CASSLVPPTGAEGTEAFF. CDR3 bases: TGTGCCAGCAGCTTAGTGCCCCCTACGGGGGCTGAAGGGACTGAAGCTTTCTTT.

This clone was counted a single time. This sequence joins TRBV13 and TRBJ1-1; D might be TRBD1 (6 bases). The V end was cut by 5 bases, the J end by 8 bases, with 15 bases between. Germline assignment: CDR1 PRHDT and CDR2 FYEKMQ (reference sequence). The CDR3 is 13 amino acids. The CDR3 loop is CASSPRTATEAFF. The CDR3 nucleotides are TGTGCCAGCAGCCCCCGGACAGCGACAGAAGCTTTCTTT.

CDR3 DNA: TGTGCCAGCAGCTTAGGGTTTAAACTGCCAGGGGATACGCAGTATTTT. Protein sequence: CASSLGFKLPGDTQYF. The chain joins TRBV7-8 to TRBJ2-3; D might be TRBD1 (5 bases). Trimming took off 1 base at V and 6 bases at J, with 17 bases between the two ends. The CDR3 is 16 residues long. Germline CDR1 and CDR2: SGHVS and FQNEAQ.

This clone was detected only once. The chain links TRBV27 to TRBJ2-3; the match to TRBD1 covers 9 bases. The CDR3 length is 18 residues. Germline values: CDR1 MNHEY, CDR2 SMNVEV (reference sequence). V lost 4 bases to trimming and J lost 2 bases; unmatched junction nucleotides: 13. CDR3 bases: TGTGCCAGCAGTTCCCACCTGACAGGGGGACTGTACACAGATACGCAGTATTTT. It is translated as CASSSHLTGGLYTDTQYF.

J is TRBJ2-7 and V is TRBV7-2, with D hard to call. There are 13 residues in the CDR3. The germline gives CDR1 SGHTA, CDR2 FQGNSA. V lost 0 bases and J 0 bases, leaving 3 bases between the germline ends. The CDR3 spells CASSLAHSYEQYF. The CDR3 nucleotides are TGTGCCAGCAGCTTAGCACACTCCTACGAGCAGTACTTC.

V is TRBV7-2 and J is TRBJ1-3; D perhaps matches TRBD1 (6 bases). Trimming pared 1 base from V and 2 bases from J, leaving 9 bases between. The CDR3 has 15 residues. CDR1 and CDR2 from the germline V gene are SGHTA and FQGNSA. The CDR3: CASSLDRVAGNTIYF. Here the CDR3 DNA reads TGTGCCAGCAGCTTAGACAGGGTGGCTGGAAACACCATATATTTT.

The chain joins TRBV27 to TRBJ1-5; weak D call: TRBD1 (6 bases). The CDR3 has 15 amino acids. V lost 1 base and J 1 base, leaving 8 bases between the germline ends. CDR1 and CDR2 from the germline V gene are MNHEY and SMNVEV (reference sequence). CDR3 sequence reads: CASSLYRDSNQPQHF. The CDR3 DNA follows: TGTGCCAGCAGTTTATACAGGGACAGCAATCAGCCCCAGCATTTT.

This CDR3 is CASSLDLTGNTEAFF. CDR3 DNA: TGTGCCAGCAGCTTAGATTTAACAGGGAACACTGAAGCTTTCTTT. V gene TRBV5-8 combines with J gene TRBJ1-1, with D tentatively TRBD1 (5 bases). The CDR3 covers 15 residues. The V gene's germline CDR1 is SGHTS and CDR2 YDEGEE. V was clipped by 2 bases and J by 1 base, with 12 bases between them.

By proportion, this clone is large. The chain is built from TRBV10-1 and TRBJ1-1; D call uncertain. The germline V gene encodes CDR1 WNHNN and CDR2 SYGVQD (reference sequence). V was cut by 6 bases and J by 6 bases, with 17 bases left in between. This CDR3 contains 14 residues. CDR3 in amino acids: CASRETRRDAEAFF. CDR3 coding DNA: TGCGCCAGCAGAGAGACACGACGGGATGCTGAAGCTTTCTTT.